The 10 T cell receptor beta chains below were found in one sample sequenced in a study of T cell responses to AZD1222 COVID-19 vaccine. Sequencing was performed with immunoSEQ multiplex PCR; in TCRdb, only in-frame clones are kept and a portion is missing. Here the sample spans fewer than 150,000 clones, around 90% being singletons. Source: peripheral blood, taken on day 0 of AZD1222 vaccination. These receptors came from an adult in good health.

This chain uses TRBV5-1 with TRBJ2-2; 8 nucleotides agree with TRBD1. The CDR3 loop spans 14 amino acids. The germline CDR1 and CDR2 sequences are SGHRS and YFSETQ. V trimming: 5 bases; J trimming: 8 bases; junction bases outside the gene matches: 8. This CDR3 is CASRPDRVWGELFF. CDR3 DNA sequence: TGCGCCAGCAGGCCGGACAGGGTTTGGGGGGAGCTGTTTTTT.

J is TRBJ2-2 and V is TRBV28; 8 bases are a match to TRBD2. Germline V gives CDR1 MDHEN, CDR2 SYDVKM. This CDR3 is built from 15 residues. The V and J ends lost 3 bases and 4 bases, in that order; junction bases with no gene match: 4. CDR3 loop: CASSFGGGITGELFF. Written as DNA, the CDR3 is TGTGCCAGCAGTTTTGGCGGGGGGATCACCGGGGAGCTGTTTTTT.

This clone was seen just once. The genes are TRBV12-3 or TRBV12-4 and TRBJ1-5; D is ambiguous. V was pared by 5 bases and J by 6 bases, with 8 bases between. This CDR3 has 12 residues. The CDR3 sequence is CASSPTLQPQHF. The CDR3 DNA sequence: TGTGCCAGCAGTCCGACCCTTCAGCCCCAGCATTTT.

The chain links TRBV18 to TRBJ1-5; perhaps TRBD1 as D (5 bases). Between the trimmed V and J ends, which lost 3 bases and 2 bases, there was a span of 17 bases. The CDR3 consists of 17 residues. The germline V gene has CDR1 KGHSH and CDR2 LQKENI. DNA for the CDR3: TGTGCCAGCTCACCGAAGGGGACGAGGGAGGGCAATCAGCCCCAGCATTTT. Protein product: CASSPKGTREGNQPQHF.

This rearrangement joins TRBV20-1 to TRBJ1-5; the match to TRBD1 covers 7 bases. The germline gives CDR1 DFQATT, CDR2 SNEGSKA (reference sequence). This CDR3 spans 14 amino acids. V lost 3 bases, J lost 4 bases, and 6 bases stayed unmatched. Here the CDR3 DNA reads TGCAGTGCTAGTCTAGGGACAGCGAATCAGCCCCAGCATTTT. This encodes CSASLGTANQPQHF.

The chain recombines TRBV19 with TRBJ1-3, with a possible D match to TRBD1 (5 bases). V gave up 5 bases and J gave up 0 bases, with 14 bases separating them. The CDR3 spans 16 residues. In germline, CDR1 is LNHDA, CDR2 SQIVND (reference sequence). The CDR3 region has the DNA TGTGCCAGTAGTGGGGCAGGCCGCGTCTCTGGAAACACCATATATTTT. Protein sequence: CASSGAGRVSGNTIYF.

The chain has TRBV19 and TRBJ2-7, with D possibly matching TRBD2 (6 bases). V was clipped by 9 bases and J by 0 bases, with 15 bases between them. This CDR3 contains 14 residues. Looked up from germline, CDR1 is LNHDA and CDR2 is SQIVND (reference sequence). The CDR3 DNA is TGTGCCAGCTCCGGGACTGGAGGCTCCTACGAGCAGTACTTC. It is translated as CASSGTGGSYEQYF.

The chain is built from TRBV27 and TRBJ1-1, with D uncertain. This CDR3 is built from 13 residues. Between the trimmed V and J ends, which lost 2 bases and 11 bases, there was a span of 15 bases. Germline V gene sequence: CDR1 MNHEY, CDR2 SMNVEV (reference sequence). The CDR3 sequence: CASSLTPAGLAFF. The CDR3 nucleotides are TGTGCCAGCAGTTTAACCCCCGCTGGGCTTGCTTTCTTT.

The chain is built from TRBV4-1 and TRBJ1-2; D is uncertain. Germline V gene lookup returns CDR1 MGHRA and CDR2 YSYEKL. The CDR3 consists of 15 residues. The V end was cut by 0 bases, the J end by 4 bases, with 12 bases between. The CDR3 here is CASSQDSRSIYGYTF. The CDR3 region has the DNA TGCGCCAGCAGCCAAGATTCCAGGTCCATCTATGGCTACACCTTC.

The V and J genes are TRBV5-3 and TRBJ2-7, with unresolved D. TRBV5-3 is assigned to the ORF class and has an uncertain function. The CDR3 is 14 residues long. Trimming removed 0 bases from V and 2 bases from J, with 9 bases in between. CDR3 DNA sequence: TGTGCCAGAAGCTTGGAAGGAAGGACCTACGAGCAGTACTTC. Residues: CARSLEGRTYEQYF.